This entry features one T cell receptor beta chain sequence. Its cognate antigen is unknown. The sample originates from a study of early stage breast cancer tumors. Regarding the study as a whole: Most shared enriched TCRB sequences were commonly generated ones.

The CDR3 loop spans 13 amino acids. The V gene's germline CDR1 is KGHSH and CDR2 LQKENI. V lost 3 bases and J lost 2, with 6 bases in between. The protocol was immunoSEQ multiplex PCR, while the TCRdb copy is restricted to in-frame clones and leaves out a portion. Of tens of thousands of clones in the sample, around three quarters were seen once. This chain links TRBV18 with TRBJ2-3; a weak D match, TRBD2 (6 bases). The TCR originated in a person between 50 and 60 years old with breast cancer. Sequenced input: blood. The CDR3 DNA follows: TGTGCCAGCTCACCGGGACTCACAGATACGCAGTATTTT. This sequence encodes CASSPGLTDTQYF.